What follows are 12 T cell receptor beta chains derived from one specimen sequenced in a study of cytomegalovirus exposure and HLA in healthy donors (dated by TCRdb to 2017 to 2019). The library was built by means of the immunoSEQ multiplex PCR assay. The multiplex PCR relied on a mix of 60 forward primers for TCR Vbeta segments and 13 reverse primers for TCR Jbeta segments. This is the immuneACCESS table as TCRdb keeps it, with only in-frame sequences that have V and J called. A part of the clones is gone; compared with another copy, unresolved V genes explain less than half, and the rest is unexplained. The sample data list roughly 170,000 clones, and 65% to 90% of these were observed just once. The ten largest make up 1% to 1.5% of the sample. The sequenced sample was PBMCs. The receptors were gathered from a girl aged 2 to 10 in good health and CMV-seropositive.

The chain joins TRBV9 to TRBJ1-3, with unresolved D. Germline V lookup: CDR1 SGDLS, CDR2 YYNGEE. With 4 bases removed from V and 2 bases from J, the gap between germline ends came to 7 bases. There are 13 residues in the CDR3. CDR3 DNA: TGTGCCAGCAGCTCCCGTACTGGAAACACCATATATTTT. This translates into CASSSRTGNTIYF.

Note on this clone: The junction departs from germline at one end; a sequencing error may be responsible. The V gene is TRBV7-9, the J gene TRBJ1-2; D might be TRBD1 (5 bases). The CDR3 totals 12 residues. CDR1 and CDR2 from the germline V gene are SEHNR and FQNEAQ (reference sequence). The CDR3 is CASSLPEGPYSF. In DNA form, the CDR3 reads TGTGCCAGCAGCCTTCCGGAGGGGCCCTACTCCTTC.

V usage is TRBV11-2 and J usage is TRBJ2-6; 8 nucleotides agree with TRBD2. The length of the CDR3 is 19 residues. Germline CDR1 is SGHAT and CDR2 is FQNNGV. The J segment lost 0 bases and the V segment lost 3 bases, leaving 10 bases of the junction unmatched. The CDR3: CASSFPRGGPISGANVLTF. CDR3 nucleotides: TGTGCCAGCAGCTTCCCACGGGGGGGCCCCATCTCTGGGGCCAACGTCCTGACTTTC.

This sequence joins TRBV5-1 and TRBJ1-1, with 7 bases lining up with TRBD1. V dropped 4 bases and J dropped 5; count of bases not matched to a gene: 11. The CDR3 covers 15 residues. Per germline, CDR1 SGHRS and CDR2 YFSETQ. In nucleotides, the CDR3 is TGCGCCAGCAGCCTATACCATCCAGGGGGTACTGAAGCTTTCTTT. Its protein is CASSLYHPGGTEAFF. The whole variable domain, remainder taken from reference TRBV5-1 and TRBJ1-1, is KAGVTQTPRYLIKTRGQQVTLSCSPISGHRSVSWYQQTPGQGLQFLFEYFSETQRNKGNFPGRFSGRQFSNSRSEMNVSTLELGDSALYLCASSLYHPGGTEAFFGQGTRLTVV.

The chain uses TRBV28 and TRBJ1-2; TRBD1 might be the D (6 bases). The length of the CDR3 is 15 residues. The germline V gene encodes CDR1 MDHEN and CDR2 SYDVKM. Trimming stripped 5 bases from V and 8 bases from J, with 21 bases between. CDR3 nucleotides: TGTGCCAGCAGTCCAGACAGGCTCTATGGCGTAGGCTACACCTTC. It codes for CASSPDRLYGVGYTF.

This clone was found once. This sequence joins TRBV19 and TRBJ2-6, with D hard to call. V gave up 0 bases and J gave up 0 bases, with 3 bases separating them. Germline assignment: CDR1 LNHDA and CDR2 SQIVND (reference sequence). The CDR3 runs to 15 residues. The CDR3 here is CASSIELSGANVLTF. CDR3 sequence (DNA): TGTGCCAGTAGTATAGAACTCTCTGGGGCCAACGTCCTGACTTTC.

V usage is TRBV5-1 and J usage is TRBJ2-3, with 10 bases that match TRBD2. Per germline, CDR1 SGHRS and CDR2 YFSETQ. This CDR3 is built from 17 residues. After removal of 7 bases from V and 5 bases from J, the junction contained 16 bases not matched to a gene. CDR3 residues: CASSTERGGDHRDTQYF. In DNA, the CDR3 is TGCGCCAGCTCTACTGAGCGGGGGGGCGATCACCGAGATACGCAGTATTTT.

This clone occurred once. The chain links TRBV4-1 to TRBJ2-1; maybe TRBD2 (5 bases). The CDR3 length is 17 residues. Trimming pared 0 bases from V and 0 bases from J, leaving 12 bases between. Germline-derived CDR1 and CDR2 are MGHRA and YSYEKL. The CDR3 region is CASSQEYPGSSYNEQFF. The CDR3 DNA sequence: TGCGCCAGCAGCCAAGAGTATCCGGGGAGCTCCTACAATGAGCAGTTCTTC.

This clone was seen only a few times. V gene TRBV10-2 combines with J gene TRBJ2-6; possible D gene TRBD1, 6 bases. The V end was cut by 8 bases, the J end by 0 bases, with 11 bases between. CDR3 length: 15 residues. In germline, CDR1 is WSHSY, CDR2 SAAADI. The CDR3 DNA reads TGCGCCAGCGGGGACACCGGCTCTGGGGCCAACGTCCTGACTTTC. It codes for CASGDTGSGANVLTF.

V usage is TRBV19 and J usage is TRBJ2-5; TRBD1 is a possible D gene (6 bases). V was cut by 5 bases and J by 5 bases, with 15 bases left in between. The CDR3 has 14 residues. Germline-derived CDR1 and CDR2 are LNHDA and SQIVND (reference sequence). CDR3 sequence reads: CASSLDSSSETQYF. The CDR3, as DNA: TGTGCCAGTAGTTTGGACAGTTCTTCGGAGACCCAGTACTTC.

This clone has a count of ten or more. The chain has TRBV28 and TRBJ2-2; D is uncertain. The CDR3 has 15 residues. CDR1 and CDR2 from the germline V gene are MDHEN and SYDVKM. The V gene lost 3 bases and the J gene lost 4 bases, with 12 bases spanning the gap. The CDR3 nucleotides are TGTGCCAGCAGTTTTGGGCAGATTACCACCGGGGAGCTGTTTTTT. Translating gives CASSFGQITTGELFF. The full variable domain, completed using reference TRBV28 and TRBJ2-2, is DVKVTQSSRYLVKRTGEKVFLECVQDMDHENMFWYRQDPGLGLRLIYFSYDVKMKEKGDIPEGYSVSREKKERFSLILESASTNQTSMYLCASSFGQITTGELFFGEGSRLTVL.

The chain uses TRBV5-1 and TRBJ2-1, with 9 bases that match TRBD2. J lost 4 bases, V lost 0 bases, and 8 bases had no gene match. Germline-derived CDR1 and CDR2 are SGHRS and YFSETQ. The CDR3 covers 17 residues. The CDR3 loop reads CASSLVGLAGPYNEQFF. The CDR3 bases are TGCGCCAGCAGCTTGGTAGGTCTAGCGGGACCTTACAATGAGCAGTTCTTC.